This T cell receptor beta chain was sequenced during a study of technical replicates of blood from several donors. This clone occurred a few times. Sequenced by immunoSEQ multiplex PCR; TCRdb stores in-frame clones only, minus some. The sample contains some 14,000 clones, over 80% of which appear only once. Trimming removed 5 bases at V and 0 bases at J, with 14 bases between. The CDR3 has 16 amino acids. The germline V gene has CDR1 SEHNR and CDR2 FQNEAQ (reference sequence). This chain joins TRBV7-9 and TRBJ1-3; no clear D gene. Source material: PBMCs. The sequence derives from a human donor in good health. The chain's CDR3 is CASSPSGRSSGNTIYF. The CDR3 coding sequence is TGTGCCAGCAGCCCCAGTGGCCGAAGCTCTGGAAACACCATATATTTT. The variable domain in full, completed from reference TRBV7-9 and TRBJ1-3, reads DTGVSQNPRHKITKRGQNVTFRCDPISEHNRLYWYRQTLGQGPEFLTYFQNEAQLEKSRLLSDRFSAERPKGSFSTLEIQRTEQGDSAMYLCASSPSGRSSGNTIYFGEGSWLTVV.